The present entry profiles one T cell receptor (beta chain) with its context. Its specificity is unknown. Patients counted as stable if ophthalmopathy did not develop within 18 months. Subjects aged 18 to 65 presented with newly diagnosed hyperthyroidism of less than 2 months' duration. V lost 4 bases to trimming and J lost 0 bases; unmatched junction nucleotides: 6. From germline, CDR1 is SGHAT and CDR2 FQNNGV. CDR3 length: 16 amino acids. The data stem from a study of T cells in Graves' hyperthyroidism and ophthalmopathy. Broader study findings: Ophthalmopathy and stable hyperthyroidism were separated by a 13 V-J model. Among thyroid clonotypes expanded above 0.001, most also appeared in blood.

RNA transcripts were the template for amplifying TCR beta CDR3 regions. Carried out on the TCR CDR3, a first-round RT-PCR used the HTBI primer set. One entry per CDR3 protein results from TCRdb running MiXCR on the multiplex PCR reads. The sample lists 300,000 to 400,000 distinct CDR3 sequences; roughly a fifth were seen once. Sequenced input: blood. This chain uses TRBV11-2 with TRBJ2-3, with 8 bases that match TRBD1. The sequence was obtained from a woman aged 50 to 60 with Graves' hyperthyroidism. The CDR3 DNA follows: TGTGCCAGCAGCTCCCAGGGACAGGCTAGCACAGATACGCAGTATTTT. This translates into CASSSQGQASTDTQYF.